This T cell receptor beta chain appears in the sequencing data of a study of PD-L1 blockade in urothelial cancer. V dropped 2 bases and J dropped 5 bases, with 25 bases sitting between them. The CDR3 totals 18 residues. Germline values: CDR1 SGDLS, CDR2 YYNGEE. Each PCR contained spiked-in synthetic TCR analog templates. Profiling relied on immunoSEQ multiplex PCR, and the TCRdb table lists in-frame clones only, not all of them. The sample yields around 100,000 clones, roughly 84% seen once. Sequenced here: PBMCs, sampled around atezolizumab (anti-PD-L1) treatment. The clonotype was recovered from a man aged 45-65 years with urothelial cancer. V and J are TRBV9 and TRBJ2-5; the D gene is possibly TRBD2 (6 bases). The CDR3 sequence is CASSVGVGKARGYETQYF. DNA for the CDR3: TGTGCCAGCAGCGTCGGAGTTGGGAAAGCTCGGGGGTATGAGACCCAGTACTTC.